These 24 T cell receptor beta chains originate from one sample sequenced in a study of blood T cell repertoires in COVID-19. The repertoire was sequenced with immunoSEQ multiplex PCR; TCRdb's copy has only in-frame clones and lacks some. This table holds approximately 190,000 clones, roughly four fifths found once. Input material: peripheral blood. These receptors were obtained from a middle-aged woman with acute or convalescent COVID-19.

The chain is built from TRBV6-5 and TRBJ2-7; possible D gene TRBD1, 5 bases. The CDR3 loop spans 13 amino acids. The V end lost 0 bases, the J end lost 4 bases, and 7 bases lay between the germline ends. Germline V CDR1 and CDR2: MNHEY, SVGAGI. The CDR3 region is CASSYSRQYEQYF. In nucleotides, the CDR3 is TGTGCCAGCAGTTACTCCAGACAGTACGAGCAGTACTTC.

The chain uses TRBV24-1 and TRBJ2-7; the match to TRBD2 covers 9 bases. V was pared by 5 bases and J by 0 bases, with 4 bases of the junction left unmatched. The length of the CDR3 is 15 residues. Germline loops: CDR1 KGHDR, CDR2 SFDVKD. The DNA for the CDR3 is TGTGCCACCAGTGGAGCGGGGGGTAGCTCCTACGAGCAGTACTTC. As protein: CATSGAGGSSYEQYF.

The V gene is TRBV5-1, the J gene TRBJ2-1, with a possible D match to TRBD2 (5 bases). The CDR3 runs to 15 residues. The germline CDR1 and CDR2 sequences are SGHRS and YFSETQ. The ends were cut back, 4 bases at V and 9 bases at J, with 20 bases in the middle. Here the CDR3 reads CASSPLLGGAGEQFF. The CDR3 nucleotides are TGCGCCAGCAGCCCCCTCCTTGGTGGCGCGGGTGAGCAGTTCTTC.

The rearrangement joins TRBV5-6 to TRBJ2-3; TRBD2 matches at 7 bases. The junction had 7 bases not matched to a gene; V was cut back by 7 bases and J by 2 bases. This CDR3 has 14 residues. Germline V lookup: CDR1 SGHDT, CDR2 YYEEEE. CDR3 DNA sequence: TGTGCCAGCTTGGGGAGGGGATACACAGATACGCAGTATTTT. Its protein is CASLGRGYTDTQYF.

The rearrangement uses TRBV7-9 and TRBJ2-3, with TRBD2 identical over 11 bases. Per the germline V gene, CDR1 is SEHNR and CDR2 is FQNEAQ (reference sequence). The V and J ends lost 2 bases and 5 bases, in that order; junction bases with no gene match: 6. The CDR3 totals 16 residues. CDR3 sequence (DNA): TGTGCCAGCAGCTTATGGGGGACTAGCGGTGTAGATACGCAGTATTTT. As protein: CASSLWGTSGVDTQYF.

The chain employs TRBV2 and TRBJ2-2, with 9 bases fitting TRBD1. V was clipped by 3 bases and J by 5 bases; unmatched bases: 7. The CDR3 loop spans 16 amino acids. CDR1 SNHLY and CDR2 FYNNEI come from the germline V gene. DNA for the CDR3: TGTGCCAGCAGTGAGCTGGGACAGGGTTATACCGGGGAGCTGTTTTTT. This codes for CASSELGQGYTGELFF. The full variable domain, its missing parts supplied by reference TRBV2 and TRBJ2-2, is EPEVTQTPSHQVTQMGQEVILRCVPISNHLYFYWYRQILGQKVEFLVSFYNNEISEKSEIFDDQFSVERPDGSNFTLKIRSTKLEDSAMYFCASSELGQGYTGELFFGEGSRLTVL.

V and J are TRBV11-2 and TRBJ2-7, with TRBD2 as a possible D gene (5 bases). CDR1 and CDR2 from the germline V gene are SGHAT and FQNNGV. The CDR3 consists of 15 residues. Trimming stripped 2 bases from V and 0 bases from J, with 11 bases between. The CDR3 reads CASSLSNGISYEQYF. CDR3 bases: TGTGCCAGCAGCTTATCCAACGGGATCTCCTACGAGCAGTACTTC. Together with reference TRBV11-2 and TRBJ2-7, the CDR3 gives the full variable domain: EAGVAQSPRYKIIEKRQSVAFWCNPISGHATLYWYQQILGQGPKLLIQFQNNGVVDDSQLPKDRFSAERLKGVDSTLKIQPAKLEDSAVYLCASSLSNGISYEQYFGPGTRLTVT.

The gene calls are TRBV12-3 or TRBV12-4 and TRBJ1-1; no definite D call. The CDR3 has 13 amino acids. V was trimmed by 6 bases and J by 4 bases, leaving 12 bases between them. CDR3 amino acids: CASSLVGGTEAFF. CDR3 nucleotides: TGTGCCAGCAGCCTAGTGGGTGGCACTGAAGCTTTCTTT.

This chain joins TRBV6-6 and TRBJ2-7, with TRBD2 identical over 8 bases. The CDR3 has 14 residues. From germline, CDR1 is MNHNY and CDR2 SVGAGI (reference sequence). J gave up 6 bases and V 9 bases, and 13 bases lay outside the gene matches. The CDR3 bases are TGTGCCAGGGGGGAAGCGGGAGCTTTAAGCGAGCAGTACTTC. This encodes CARGEAGALSEQYF.

The CDR3 DNA is TGTGCCAGCAGCAGCGACGGACTGTCGTACGGCTACACCTTC. Protein: CASSSDGLSYGYTF. This sequence joins TRBV7-9 and TRBJ1-2; D unresolved. The CDR3 runs to 14 residues. From germline, CDR1 is SEHNR and CDR2 FQNEAQ (reference sequence). Trimming stripped 5 bases from V and 8 bases from J, with 18 bases between.

This chain links TRBV5-1 with TRBJ2-5; TRBD2 agrees at 15 bases. J was trimmed by 5 bases and V by 0 bases; bases with no gene match: 8. Per germline, CDR1 SGHRS and CDR2 YFSETQ. This CDR3 contains 18 residues. CDR3 residues: CASSLARTSGGGEETQYF. The CDR3 coding sequence is TGCGCCAGCAGCTTGGCTCGGACTAGCGGGGGGGGAGAGGAGACCCAGTACTTC.

The gene calls are TRBV3-1 (or the pseudogene TRBV3-2) and TRBJ2-2; TRBD1 agrees at 7 bases. CDR1 is LGHDT, CDR2 YNNKEL, per germline (reference sequence). The CDR3 length is 12 residues. Losses at the gene ends were 8 bases for V and 11 bases for J; bases not matched to a gene: 8. The chain's CDR3 is CASRQGIGELFF. CDR3 bases: TGTGCCAGCCGACAGGGAATTGGAGAGCTGTTTTTT.

This clone was seen only once. The V call is TRBV3-1 (or the pseudogene TRBV3-2), the J call TRBJ2-5; possibly TRBD1 for D (5 bases). Germline V gene lookup returns CDR1 LGHDT and CDR2 YNNKEL (reference sequence). The CDR3 has 15 amino acids. V lost 8 bases to trimming and J lost 2 bases, with 18 bases between them. This CDR3 is CASSLGFGAQETQYF. The CDR3 DNA is TGTGCCAGCTCGCTAGGATTTGGGGCGCAAGAGACCCAGTACTTC.

The V and J genes are TRBV18 and TRBJ1-4; the D is unclear. CDR3 length: 14 amino acids. Trimming removed 1 base from V and 8 bases from J, with 11 bases in between. Per germline, CDR1 KGHSH and CDR2 LQKENI. The CDR3 loop reads CASSPLQSEEKLFF. CDR3 coding DNA: TGTGCCAGCTCACCACTGCAGTCCGAAGAAAAACTGTTTTTT. The full variable domain, in which reference TRBV18 and TRBJ1-4 provide the parts outside the CDR3, is NAGVMQNPRHLVRRRGQEARLRCSPMKGHSHVYWYRQLPEEGLKFMVYLQKENIIDESGMPKERFSAEFPKEGPSILRIQQVVRGDSAAYFCASSPLQSEEKLFFGSGTQLSVL.

The chain recombines TRBV18 with TRBJ2-7, with 9 bases that match TRBD2. The CDR3 has 16 residues. CDR1 is KGHSH and CDR2 is LQKENI in the germline V gene. Unmatched junction bases numbered 11, after V lost 6 bases and J lost 2 bases. The CDR3 coding sequence is TGTGCCAGCTCTCTTACGGGGACTAGCTCCCCCTACGAGCAGTACTTC. Translated: CASSLTGTSSPYEQYF.

There are a few counts of this clone. This chain uses TRBV3-1 (or the pseudogene TRBV3-2) with TRBJ2-5; 8 bases match TRBD1. The junction had 7 bases not matched to a gene; V was cut back by 5 bases and J by 5 bases. CDR1 is LGHDT, CDR2 YNNKEL, per germline (reference sequence). CDR3 size: 14 residues. The CDR3 is CASSDGQGGETQYF. CDR3 coding DNA: TGTGCCAGCAGCGACGGACAGGGCGGGGAGACCCAGTACTTC.

The chain joins TRBV11-2 to TRBJ2-7; 7 bases line up with TRBD1. Germline trimming cut 2 bases from V and 3 bases from J; bases unmatched to any gene: 7. The CDR3 runs 15 residues. Germline values: CDR1 SGHAT, CDR2 FQNNGV. CDR3 amino acids: CASSLSPGQIYEQYF. The CDR3 DNA sequence: TGTGCCAGCAGCTTATCCCCGGGACAGATCTACGAGCAGTACTTC.

The rearrangement joins TRBV9 to TRBJ2-1; D possibly corresponds to TRBD1 (5 bases). V lost 2 bases, J lost 8 bases, and 23 bases lay in between. CDR3 size: 17 residues. Germline loops: CDR1 SGDLS, CDR2 YYNGEE. This CDR3 reads CASSVSTEKVGRYEQFF. CDR3 in DNA: TGTGCCAGCAGCGTGTCTACAGAAAAGGTGGGGCGCTATGAGCAGTTCTTC.

The V gene is TRBV29-1, the J gene TRBJ2-7, with TRBD1 matching 10 bases. From germline, CDR1 is SQVTM and CDR2 ANQGSEA. V lost 5 bases to trimming and J lost 6 bases; unmatched junction nucleotides: 10. The CDR3 loop spans 14 amino acids. CDR3 DNA sequence: TGCAGCGTTAGTGGGGGACAGGGGTTGCGCGAGCAGTACTTC. The encoded protein is CSVSGGQGLREQYF.

The chain couples TRBV2 to TRBJ2-7, with D tentatively TRBD2 (5 bases). V was shortened by 10 bases and J by 6 bases, with 13 bases between the two germline ends. Germline loops: CDR1 SNHLY, CDR2 FYNNEI. This CDR3 comprises 11 residues. For the CDR3, the DNA is TGTGCCACGGCCTACGCGGGCGAGCAGTACTTC. It yields the protein CATAYAGEQYF.

The rearrangement joins TRBV27 to TRBJ1-4; 9 positions match TRBD1. Germline CDR1 reads MNHEY; CDR2 reads SMNVEV (reference sequence). With 8 bases clipped from V and 10 bases from J, the junction kept 2 bases outside the gene matches. The CDR3 loop spans 11 amino acids. In DNA form, the CDR3 reads TGTGCCAGCGGGACAGGGAGAAAACTGTTTTTT. It codes for CASGTGRKLFF.

V is TRBV5-6 and J is TRBJ2-5; D not resolved. Looked up from germline, CDR1 is SGHDT and CDR2 is YYEEEE. V was clipped by 2 bases and J by 4 bases, with 3 bases between them. This CDR3 has 11 residues. The chain's CDR3 is CASSFGETQYF. CDR3 coding DNA: TGTGCCAGCAGCTTCGGAGAGACCCAGTACTTC.

This clone came up a few times. The chain employs TRBV2 and TRBJ1-2; D gene ambiguous. The germline V gene encodes CDR1 SNHLY and CDR2 FYNNEI. This CDR3 comprises 13 residues. Deletions cut 4 bases from V and 7 bases from J, with 13 bases between. CDR3 nucleotide sequence: TGTGCCAGCAGTGTCGAGAGTATCGCTGGCTACACCTTC. Protein product: CASSVESIAGYTF.

This sequence joins TRBV15 and TRBJ2-2; possible D gene TRBD2, 6 bases. V lost 4 bases and J 6 bases, leaving 15 bases between the germline ends. Germline CDR1 reads LNHNV; CDR2 reads YYDKDF (reference sequence). This CDR3 has 15 amino acids. The CDR3, as DNA: TGTGCCACCAGCAAATCCGGGGGTAGCGCCGGGGAGCTGTTTTTT. This gives the protein CATSKSGGSAGELFF.